The TCR beta chain under discussion was sequenced for a study of blood T cell repertoires in COVID-19. The repertoire was sequenced with immunoSEQ multiplex PCR; TCRdb's copy has only in-frame clones and lacks some. The sample includes approximately 32,000 clones, about 90% of them seen just once. CDR1 is SGHDT and CDR2 is YYEEEE in the germline V gene. V was pared by 4 bases and J by 4 bases, with 9 bases between. The CDR3 length is 14 residues. Material: peripheral blood. This clonotype was sampled from a woman between 65 and 79 years old with active COVID-19. The V call is TRBV5-6, the J call TRBJ2-6; D is uncertain. The CDR3 spells CASSHLQGANVLTF. The CDR3 nucleotides are TGTGCCAGCAGCCACCTCCAGGGGGCCAACGTCCTGACTTTC.